These 15 T cell receptor beta chains were sequenced from one sample in a study of Graves' ophthalmopathy and Graves' hyperthyroidism. RNA transcripts yielded amplified TCR beta CDR3 regions. First-round RT-PCR used HTBI primers; second-round multiplex PCR followed. TCRdb independently ran MiXCR on the multiplex PCR reads; one entry per CDR3 protein. Of about 700,000 distinct CDR3 sequences in the sample, roughly two fifths are singletons; the top ten hold roughly 45%. Sequenced: peripheral blood. These receptors were collected from an adult man with Graves' ophthalmopathy.

The chain employs TRBV15 and TRBJ1-2, with 8 bases identical to TRBD1. The CDR3 has 15 amino acids. CDR1 is LNHNV and CDR2 is YYDKDF in the germline V gene (reference sequence). The J segment lost 5 bases and the V segment lost 1 base, leaving 6 bases of the junction unmatched. This CDR3 is CATSRGTGRKYGYTF. The CDR3 coding sequence is TGTGCCACCAGCAGAGGGACAGGGCGAAAATATGGCTACACCTTC.

This clonotype occurred a few times. J is TRBJ2-7 and V is TRBV7-2; 8 nucleotides line up with TRBD2. The CDR3 consists of 16 residues. With V trimmed by 5 bases and J by 6 bases, 15 bases remained unmatched. CDR1 is SGHTA and CDR2 is FQGNSA in the germline V gene. CDR3 sequence: CASSPEGNSGTLEQYF. The CDR3 DNA is TGTGCCAGCAGCCCCGAAGGTAATAGCGGGACGCTCGAGCAGTACTTC.

With respect to this clonotype: One end of the junction is discordant with germline, which a read error may explain. The chain joins TRBV7-9 to TRBJ1-1, with a possible D match to TRBD1 (6 bases). The CDR3 extends over 15 amino acids. CDR1 is SEHNR and CDR2 is FQNEAQ in the germline V gene (reference sequence). In DNA, the CDR3 is TGCGCCAGCAGCCAACCCCTACAGGGCATCGGGGGAGCTTTCTTT. This sequence encodes CASSQPLQGIGGAFF.

This clonotype turned up a few times. The chain couples TRBV12-3 or TRBV12-4 to TRBJ1-2; D is possibly TRBD1 (6 bases). The CDR3 runs to 14 residues. V lost 6 bases, J lost 8 bases, and 19 bases lay in between. The CDR3 sequence is CASSLGTFEEGYTF. The CDR3 DNA reads TGTGCCAGCAGCCTGGGGACATTCGAGGAGGGCTACACCTTC.

The table lists this clonotype with a few counts. The chain recombines TRBV7-9 with TRBJ2-6; the match to TRBD2 covers 7 bases. Germline V gene data show CDR1 as SEHNR and CDR2 as FQNEAQ (reference sequence). The CDR3 runs 16 residues. V lost 0 bases, J lost 11 bases, and 10 bases stayed unmatched. CDR3 DNA sequence: TGTGCCAGCAGCTTAGCAGGCGGGAGAGGGACCTACGTCCTGACTTTC. This encodes CASSLAGGRGTYVLTF.

The chain combines TRBV10-2 with TRBJ1-5; no clear D. The CDR3 sequence is 13 residues long. Per germline, CDR1 WSHSY and CDR2 SAAADI. With 0 bases removed from V and 11 bases from J, the gap between germline ends came to 11 bases. DNA of the CDR3: TGCGCCAGCAGTGAGTCAGGGAATGGGGCCCAGCATTTT. Its protein product is CASSESGNGAQHF.

The rearrangement uses TRBV29-1 and TRBJ2-5, with D perhaps TRBD1 or TRBD2 (6 bases each). This CDR3 has 12 residues. With 7 bases removed from V and 5 bases from J, the gap between germline ends came to 14 bases. The germline CDR1 and CDR2 sequences are SQVTM and ANQGSEA. The CDR3 nucleotides are TGCAGCGGCGGGGACAACGGGGAGACCCAGTACTTC. Translation: CSGGDNGETQYF. The variable domain in full, completed from reference TRBV29-1 and TRBJ2-5, reads SAVISQKPSRDICQRGTSLTIQCQVDSQVTMMFWYRQQPGQSLTLIATANQGSEATYESGFVIDKFPISRPNLTFSTLTVSNMSPEDSSIYLCSGGDNGETQYFGPGTRLLVL.

The table lists this clonotype with a few counts. The gene calls are TRBV7-8 and TRBJ2-7, with D possibly TRBD2 on 6 matching bases. The V gene lost 0 bases and the J gene lost 7 bases, with 19 bases spanning the gap. The germline CDR1 and CDR2 sequences are SGHVS and FQNEAQ. The CDR3 sequence is 16 residues long. CDR3 DNA: TGTGCCAGCAGCTTAGCGATCACGGGAGTCCCGAGGGAGCAGTACTTC. Amino acids: CASSLAITGVPREQYF.

CDR3 nucleotide sequence: TGCAGCGTTGATTGGGGGTCGGGAATCGCCGGGGAGACCCAGTACTTC. This encodes CSVDWGSGIAGETQYF. The rearrangement links TRBV29-1 to TRBJ2-5; D assignment may be TRBD1 or TRBD2 (5 bases each). The germline V and J ends were trimmed by 3 bases and 5 bases, with 22 bases remaining between them. CDR1 and CDR2 from the germline V gene are SQVTM and ANQGSEA. The CDR3 is 16 residues long. Supplemented by reference TRBV29-1 and TRBJ2-5, the full variable domain reads SAVISQKPSRDICQRGTSLTIQCQVDSQVTMMFWYRQQPGQSLTLIATANQGSEATYESGFVIDKFPISRPNLTFSTLTVSNMSPEDSSIYLCSVDWGSGIAGETQYFGPGTRLLVL.

This clonotype was seen repeatedly, ten times or more. The V and J genes are TRBV2 and TRBJ1-1, with D uncertain. This CDR3 has 13 amino acids. The ends were cut back, 8 bases at V and 1 base at J, with 11 bases in the middle. The germline V gene has CDR1 SNHLY and CDR2 FYNNEI. CDR3 nucleotide sequence: TGTGCCAGCGTGGGCCAGACGAACACTGAAGCTTTCTTT. Translating gives CASVGQTNTEAFF.

This clonotype was seen ten or more times. The V and J genes are TRBV7-9 and TRBJ1-2; 7 nucleotides match TRBD1. CDR1 is SEHNR and CDR2 is FQNEAQ in the germline V gene (reference sequence). Germline trimming cut 5 bases from V and 7 bases from J; bases unmatched to any gene: 7. The CDR3 has 13 residues. The CDR3 loop reads CASSRQGLPGYTF. CDR3 nucleotides: TGTGCCAGCAGCCGACAGGGTCTGCCTGGCTACACCTTC.

This chain connects TRBV12-3 or TRBV12-4 to TRBJ2-2; perhaps TRBD1 as D (5 bases). With 6 bases removed from V and 1 base from J, the gap between germline ends came to 9 bases. The CDR3 spans 14 residues. The CDR3 DNA sequence: TGTGCCAGCAGAACAACAGGGAACACCGGGGAGCTGTTTTTT. It encodes CASRTTGNTGELFF.

This clonotype came up many times. The J gene is TRBJ2-7, the V gene TRBV7-8, with D tentatively TRBD1 (6 bases). Germline V gene sequence: CDR1 SGHVS, CDR2 FQNEAQ. V was trimmed by 1 base and J by 0 bases, leaving 10 bases between them. This CDR3 has 15 amino acids. The CDR3 region is CASSLVRDISYEQYF. The CDR3, as DNA: TGTGCCAGCAGCTTAGTCCGGGACATCTCCTACGAGCAGTACTTC. Supplemented by reference TRBV7-8 and TRBJ2-7, the full variable domain reads GAGVSQSPRYKVAKRGQDVALRCDPISGHVSLFWYQQALGQGPEFLTYFQNEAQLDKSGLPSDRFFAERPEGSVSTLKIQRTQQEDSAVYLCASSLVRDISYEQYFGPGTRLTVT.

V usage is TRBV6-6 and J usage is TRBJ2-2, with D hard to call. CDR3 length: 13 amino acids. The V and J ends lost 7 bases and 6 bases respectively, with 12 bases between them. Germline CDR1 and CDR2: MNHNY and SVGAGI (reference sequence). CDR3 region: CASNELAAGELFF. In DNA, the CDR3 is TGTGCCAGCAATGAATTGGCAGCCGGGGAGCTGTTTTTT.

The chain couples TRBV10-3 to TRBJ2-6; TRBD1 might be the D (6 bases). Germline-derived CDR1 and CDR2 are ENHRY and SYGVKD. CDR3 length: 16 residues. V was trimmed by 10 bases and J by 0 bases, leaving 16 bases between them. In DNA form, the CDR3 reads TGTGCCAGCAGATCCCGGGACAACTCTGGGGCCAACGTCCTGACTTTC. Protein sequence: CASRSRDNSGANVLTF.